The 30 T cell receptor beta chains below all came from one sample that was sequenced in a study of T cell clonality in common variable immunodeficiency. Study outcomes and limitations: Common variable immunodeficiency TCR beta sequences reportedly had fewer deletions and N-nucleotide insertions.

TCRdb's table, derived via immunoSEQ multiplex PCR, lists solely in-frame clones and lacks some. This set yields fewer than 13,000 clones and no singletons; the top ten hold 5.5% to 7%. For these TCRs, the target antigens are not known. Sequenced material: peripheral blood mononuclear cells. These receptors were obtained from a human donor with common variable immunodeficiency.

Details on this clone: The read ends 3 residues shy of where the CDR3 ends; the end is completed using the germline J gene. The J gene is TRBJ2-3, the V gene TRBV2; weak D call: TRBD2 (7 bases). CDR1 SNHLY and CDR2 FYNNEI come from the germline V gene. This CDR3 has 14 amino acids. Trimming shortened V by 5 bases and J by 2 bases, and 11 bases separated the two germline ends. CDR3 sequence: CASSRGGNTDTQYF. Incomplete CDR3 DNA: TGTGCCAGCAGTAGGGGGGGTAACACAGATACG.

This clone is medium-sized within its sample. Read data end 3 residues before the CDR3 end; the end is taken from the germline J gene. The V gene is TRBV7-9, the J gene TRBJ1-2; TRBD1 agrees at 7 bases. J gave up 0 bases and V 10 bases, and 5 bases lay outside the gene matches. Germline CDR1 SEHNR, CDR2 FQNEAQ (reference sequence). The CDR3 is 13 amino acids. The CDR3 sequence is CATGQAANYGYTF. The sequenced part of the CDR3 DNA is TGTGCCACTGGACAGGCAGCTAACTATGGC.

This clone was detected ten times or more. Read data end 3 residues before the CDR3 end; the end is taken from the germline J gene. The rearrangement links TRBV5-1 to TRBJ1-1; 7 bases agree with TRBD1. V was pared by 4 bases and J by 7 bases, with 7 bases of the junction left unmatched. There are 13 residues in the CDR3. Germline loops: CDR1 SGHRS, CDR2 YFSETQ. The CDR3 spells CASSQTGRVEAFF. CDR3 DNA (partial): TGCGCCAGCAGCCAGACAGGGAGAGTTGAA.

This clone was counted a few times. The read ends 3 residues early relative to the CDR3; the germline J gene fills the gap. The chain couples TRBV6-2 or TRBV6-3 to TRBJ2-7; tentatively, D is TRBD1 (5 bases). The V and J ends lost 10 bases and 0 bases respectively, with 16 bases between them. The germline V gene encodes CDR1 MNHEY and CDR2 SVGEGT. This CDR3 region has 14 residues. Here the CDR3 reads CATLSGHLSYEQYF. Partial CDR3 DNA: TGTGCCACACTCTCCGGACACCTCTCCTACGAG.

This clone has more than one count but fewer than ten. The read is 3 residues too short to cover the CDR3 end, so that end is filled in from the germline J gene. The V and J genes are TRBV7-2 and TRBJ1-2; 7 positions agree with TRBD1. The V gene end was trimmed by 2 bases and the J gene end by 5 bases; junction bases not matched to a gene: 8. This CDR3 is 15 amino acids long. The germline gives CDR1 SGHTA, CDR2 FQGNSA. CDR3 DNA, as far as it was read: TGTGCCAGCAGCTTACCTTCGACAGGGATTTATGGC. Its translation: CASSLPSTGIYG. The full CDR3 protein reads CASSLPSTGIYGYTF. The variable domain in full, with the rest retrieved from reference TRBV7-2 and TRBJ1-2, is GAGVSQSPSNKVTEKGKDVELRCDPISGHTALYWYRQSLGQGLEFLIYFQGNSAPDKSGLPSDRFSAERTGGSVSTLTIQRTQQEDSAVYLCASSLPSTGIYGYTFGSGTRLTVV.

The CDR3 reads CASSPSGPRGDTQYF. Incomplete CDR3 DNA: TGTGCCAGCTCACCAAGCGGGCCAAGGGGCGATACG. The V gene is TRBV18, the J gene TRBJ2-3, with D tentatively TRBD2 (6 bases). The read stops 3 residues short of the end of the CDR3; the missing end is completed from the germline J gene. CDR1 and CDR2 from the germline V gene are KGHSH and LQKENI. Trimming shortened V by 2 bases and J by 6 bases, and 15 bases separated the two germline ends. The CDR3 runs 15 residues.

This clone was recorded a few times. The read falls 3 residues short of the CDR3 end, and the missing part is taken from the germline J gene. J is TRBJ2-2 and V is TRBV18; TRBD2 matches 7 bases. CDR3 length: 16 amino acids. The germline V gene has CDR1 KGHSH and CDR2 LQKENI. The J segment lost 2 bases and the V segment lost 5 bases, leaving 8 bases of the junction unmatched. Here the CDR3 reads CASSLTGGRNTGELFF. The part of the CDR3 DNA that was read is TGTGCCAGCTCATTGACTGGCGGGAGAAACACCGGGGAG.

On this clone itself: The missing CDR3 end, 3 residues past where the read stops, is filled in from the germline J gene. The chain recombines TRBV7-2 with TRBJ2-7, with D perhaps matching TRBD2 (5 bases). This CDR3 is 14 amino acids long. Trimming shortened V by 5 bases and J by 5 bases, and 16 bases separated the two germline ends. Germline CDR1 reads SGHTA; CDR2 reads FQGNSA. CDR3 bases read: TGTGCCAGCAGCCCAGATGGAGGAGCGGACGAG. It translates to CASSPDGGADE. The complete CDR3 protein is CASSPDGGADEQYF.

Turning to this clone: Coverage ceases 3 residues before the CDR3 finishes, and the germline J gene fills in the end. The gene calls are TRBV30 and TRBJ2-3, with 11 bases matching TRBD2. Unmatched junction bases numbered 9, after V lost 0 bases and J lost 1 base. The CDR3 covers 18 residues. Looked up from germline, CDR1 is GTSNPN and CDR2 is SVGIG (reference sequence). CDR3 bases read: TGTGCCTGGAGTGTACGCAGACTAGCGGGAAGAGGCACAGATACG. Its protein product is CAWSVRRLAGRGTDT. The CDR3 in its entirety is CAWSVRRLAGRGTDTQYF.

To note about this clone: Coverage ceases 3 residues before the CDR3 finishes, and the germline J gene fills in the end. The rearrangement joins TRBV23-1 to TRBJ2-3; D possibly corresponds to TRBD2 (6 bases). Being an ORF, TRBV23-1 has a function that is uncertain. The CDR3 totals 19 residues. The V gene lost 0 bases and the J gene lost 7 bases, with 26 bases spanning the gap. CDR3 sequence: CASSQSWGGGAHRMHTQYF. The sequenced part of the CDR3 DNA is TGCGCCAGCAGTCAATCGTGGGGAGGTGGGGCACATCGTATGCATACG.

Notes on this clone: With the read ending 3 residues before the CDR3 end, the germline J gene is used to fill in that end. This rearrangement joins TRBV18 to TRBJ1-5, with 8 nucleotides matching TRBD1. This CDR3 has 15 residues. J gave up 3 bases and V 4 bases, and 5 bases lay outside the gene matches. Germline V gene data show CDR1 as KGHSH and CDR2 as LQKENI. This chain's CDR3 is CASSLDRGNNQPQHF. The part of the CDR3 DNA that was read is TGTGCCAGCTCACTTGACAGGGGAAACAATCAGCCC.

This clone came up a few times. The sequenced fragment ends 3 residues before the CDR3 boundary, so the rest is inferred from the germline J gene. This sequence joins TRBV29-1 and TRBJ2-3; D ambiguous. This CDR3 contains 11 residues. V lost 4 bases and J 3 bases, leaving 5 bases between the germline ends. The V gene's germline CDR1 is SQVTM and CDR2 ANQGSEA. The covered CDR3 bases are TGCAGCGTTGTCCCAACAGATACG. The encoded protein is CSVVPTDT. The whole CDR3 protein reads CSVVPTDTQYF.

This clone turned up a few times. The sequenced fragment ends 3 residues before the CDR3 boundary, so the rest is inferred from the germline J gene. The genes are TRBV7-3 and TRBJ1-2; TRBD1 matches 9 bases. Trimming removed 7 bases from V and 7 bases from J; junction bases left unmatched: 16. Germline V CDR1 and CDR2: SGHTA, FQGTGA. The CDR3 is 16 amino acids. CDR3 DNA (partial): TGTGCCAGCAAAGACCCCGGGACAGGGTTTTTCTCTGGC. Translated: CASKDPGTGFFSG. The whole CDR3 reads CASKDPGTGFFSGYTF.

With respect to this clone: The read comes to an end 3 residues before the CDR3 does, leaving the germline J gene to fill in the end. This rearrangement joins TRBV20-1 to TRBJ2-5; D tentatively reads TRBD1 or TRBD2 (5 bases each). Germline V gene lookup returns CDR1 DFQATT and CDR2 SNEGSKA (reference sequence). CDR3 size: 16 residues. V lost 2 bases, J lost 2 bases, and 18 bases lay in between. CDR3 in amino acids: CSARFAGEGPQETQYF. CDR3 DNA (partial): TGCAGTGCTAGATTTGCTGGTGAGGGGCCGCAAGAGACC.

This clone was seen a handful of times. The CDR3 end lies 3 residues beyond the end of the read and is filled in from the germline J gene. The chain has TRBV6-2 or TRBV6-3 and TRBJ2-7; D is perhaps TRBD2 (7 bases). CDR3 size: 17 residues. V was pared by 5 bases and J by 5 bases, with 25 bases between. The germline V gene has CDR1 MNHEY and CDR2 SVGEGT. The CDR3 reads CASSITFPGRGTHEQYF. The part of the CDR3 DNA that was read is TGTGCCAGCAGTATTACCTTTCCTGGGAGGGGGACCCACGAG.

This clone was counted a few times. The sequenced part of the CDR3 DNA is TGTGCCAGCAGTGAAGCGAACGGTTTAGCCTACGAG. This codes for CASSEANGLAYE. The CDR3 in full is CASSEANGLAYEQYF. The chain has TRBV6-1 and TRBJ2-7; D gene uncertain. The sequence runs out 3 residues before the end of the CDR3; the remainder is reconstructed from the germline J gene. The CDR3 sequence is 15 residues long. Deletions cut 0 bases from V and 2 bases from J, with 11 bases between. Germline V lookup: CDR1 MNHNS, CDR2 SASEGT.

On this clone itself: The DNA ends 3 residues before the CDR3 does, and the rest of the CDR3 is filled in from the germline J gene. This rearrangement joins TRBV2 to TRBJ2-7; D possibly corresponds to TRBD1 (8 bases). Looked up from germline, CDR1 is SNHLY and CDR2 is FYNNEI. This CDR3 has 15 amino acids. V was clipped by 5 bases and J by 4 bases, with 18 bases between them. The CDR3 reads CASSIRQGRGYEQYF. The part of the CDR3 DNA that was read is TGTGCCAGCAGTATTAGACAGGGGAGGGGGTACGAG.

A word on this clone: The read halts 3 residues ahead of the CDR3 end, with the missing end drawn from the germline J gene. V gene TRBV18 combines with J gene TRBJ2-2; a weak D match, TRBD1 (5 bases). Germline lookup yields CDR1 KGHSH and CDR2 LQKENI. Deletions cut 1 base from V and 2 bases from J, with 8 bases between. This CDR3 spans 15 amino acids. Incomplete CDR3 DNA: TGTGCCAGCTCACCACAGGGGATCAACACCGGGGAG. Amino acid sequence: CASSPQGINTGE. In full, the CDR3 is CASSPQGINTGELFF. The full variable domain, completed using reference TRBV18 and TRBJ2-2, is NAGVMQNPRHLVRRRGQEARLRCSPMKGHSHVYWYRQLPEEGLKFMVYLQKENIIDESGMPKERFSAEFPKEGPSILRIQQVVRGDSAAYFCASSPQGINTGELFFGEGSRLTVL.

To note about this clone: Read data end 3 residues before the CDR3 end; the end is taken from the germline J gene. This chain links TRBV19 with TRBJ2-3, with TRBD1 matching over 8 bases. Germline-derived CDR1 and CDR2 are LNHDA and SQIVND (reference sequence). The junction had 10 bases not matched to a gene; V was cut back by 6 bases and J by 2 bases. The CDR3 has 16 residues. The CDR3 sequence: CASRGDRRKPTDTQYF. The part of the CDR3 DNA that was read is TGTGCCAGTAGAGGGGACAGGAGAAAGCCCACAGATACG.

CDR3 in amino acids: CASNRGLVRDEQFF. The sequenced part of the CDR3 DNA is TGCGCCAGCAATAGGGGACTAGTTCGCGATGAG. This chain connects TRBV5-1 to TRBJ2-1, with 8 bases aligning to TRBD2. The missing CDR3 end, 3 residues past where the read stops, is filled in from the germline J gene. This CDR3 comprises 14 residues. V lost 6 bases and J lost 8; bases outside the gene matches: 10. The germline V gene has CDR1 SGHRS and CDR2 YFSETQ.

About this clone itself: The read gets to within 3 residues of the CDR3 end, and the germline J gene fills in the rest. The J gene is TRBJ2-7, the V gene TRBV7-3, with 7 bases that match TRBD2. From germline, CDR1 is SGHTA and CDR2 FQGTGA. J gave up 4 bases and V 8 bases, and 8 bases lay outside the gene matches. This CDR3 is 13 amino acids long. The sequenced CDR3 bases are TGTGCCAGCTCTGAGCGGGGCGGGTACGAG. Its translation: CASSERGGYE. The full CDR3 protein reads CASSERGGYEQYF.

This clone turned up a few times. The CDR3 end is not reached by the read, which stops 3 residues before it; the germline J gene fills it in. J is TRBJ1-5 and V is TRBV30; D possibly corresponds to TRBD1 (6 bases). Germline lookup yields CDR1 GTSNPN and CDR2 SVGIG (reference sequence). This CDR3 region has 14 residues. Trimming took off 2 bases at V and 5 bases at J, with 13 bases between the two ends. The part of the CDR3 DNA that was read is TGTGCCTGGAGTACTGGGACATTGGATCAGCCC. Residues: CAWSTGTLDQP. The whole CDR3 reads CAWSTGTLDQPQHF. Together with reference TRBV30 and TRBJ1-5, the CDR3 gives the full variable domain: SQTIHQWPATLVQPVGSPLSLECTVEGTSNPNLYWYRQAAGRGLQLLFYSVGIGQISSEVPQNLSASRPQDRQFILSSKKLLLSDSGFYLCAWSTGTLDQPQHFGDGTRLSIL.

A remark on this clone: The CDR3 end falls 3 residues outside the read, so it is completed with the germline J gene. The chain links TRBV18 to TRBJ2-5, with 11 bases that match TRBD1. Germline CDR1 reads KGHSH; CDR2 reads LQKENI. Germline trimming cut 3 bases from V and 1 base from J; bases unmatched to any gene: 4. The CDR3 has 16 amino acids. Incomplete CDR3 DNA: TGTGCCAGCTCACCGCCCGGGACAGGGGGCCAAGAGACC. Its protein product is CASSPPGTGGQET. The full CDR3 is CASSPPGTGGQETQYF.

This clone was picked up a small number of times. The CDR3 is CASSMGLQGNYGYTF. The sequenced CDR3 bases are TGTGCCAGTAGTATGGGGCTACAGGGTAACTATGGC. This sequence joins TRBV19 and TRBJ1-2, with a tentative D call TRBD1 (6 bases). The CDR3 goes on 3 residues after the read ends, and that part is filled in from the germline J gene. The CDR3 has 15 residues. Deletions cut 3 bases from V and 1 base from J, with 12 bases between. Germline assignment: CDR1 LNHDA and CDR2 SQIVND (reference sequence). Supplemented by reference TRBV19 and TRBJ1-2, the full variable domain reads DGGITQSPKYLFRKEGQNVTLSCEQNLNHDAMYWYRQDPGQGLRLIYYSQIVNDFQKGDIAEGYSVSREKKESFPLTVTSAQKNPTAFYLCASSMGLQGNYGYTFGSGTRLTVV.

With respect to this clone: The read ends 3 residues shy of where the CDR3 ends; the end is completed using the germline J gene. This chain joins TRBV6-1 and TRBJ1-1; possibly TRBD1 for D (5 bases). Germline V gene data show CDR1 as MNHNS and CDR2 as SASEGT. The CDR3 consists of 15 residues. Trimming shortened V by 1 base and J by 6 bases, and 15 bases separated the two germline ends. The part of the CDR3 DNA that was read is TGTGCCAGCAGTGAAGTCGACAGCCCAGTATCTGAA. Translation: CASSEVDSPVSE. The entire CDR3 is CASSEVDSPVSEAFF.

A few counts support this clone. The CDR3 is cut off 3 residues early in the read; its end comes from the germline J gene. This chain links TRBV7-8 with TRBJ2-7; 11 bases align to TRBD2. Per germline, CDR1 SGHVS and CDR2 FQNEAQ. The CDR3 consists of 16 residues. V lost 5 bases and J lost 3; bases outside the gene matches: 9. Partial CDR3 DNA: TGTGCCAGCAGCATATCAGAGGGGACTAGCGGCTACGAG. This encodes CASSISEGTSGYE. The CDR3 in full is CASSISEGTSGYEQYF.

This clone was observed a few times. The read falls 3 residues short of the CDR3 end, and the missing part is taken from the germline J gene. The V gene is TRBV19, the J gene TRBJ1-4; weak D call: TRBD1 (6 bases). The germline CDR1 and CDR2 sequences are LNHDA and SQIVND (reference sequence). The CDR3 has 15 residues. V was trimmed by 4 bases and J by 0 bases, leaving 9 bases between them. CDR3 DNA (partial): TGTGCCAGTAGTACCGGACAGTCAACTAATGAAAAA. Protein sequence: CASSTGQSTNEK. The whole CDR3 reads CASSTGQSTNEKLFF.

In this sample, this clone turned up a few times. Read coverage stops 3 residues before the CDR3 terminus; the germline J gene supplies the remainder. V is TRBV7-2 and J is TRBJ2-7; TRBD1 matches 7 bases. V dropped 3 bases and J dropped 3; count of bases not matched to a gene: 8. This CDR3 contains 15 residues. The germline gives CDR1 SGHTA, CDR2 FQGNSA. The covered CDR3 bases are TGTGCCAGCAGCTTCGTTGGGACAGAAAACTACGAG. Amino acid sequence: CASSFVGTENYE. The full CDR3 sequence reads CASSFVGTENYEQYF. The whole variable domain, remainder taken from reference TRBV7-2 and TRBJ2-7, is GAGVSQSPSNKVTEKGKDVELRCDPISGHTALYWYRQSLGQGLEFLIYFQGNSAPDKSGLPSDRFSAERTGGSVSTLTIQRTQQEDSAVYLCASSFVGTENYEQYFGPGTRLTVT.

This clone was counted between two and nine times. Read sequence stops 3 residues before the CDR3 end, and the germline J gene provides the missing end. This chain connects TRBV7-3 to TRBJ2-7; D is unclear. The germline V and J ends were trimmed by 5 bases and 6 bases, with 14 bases remaining between them. The CDR3 is 13 residues long. Looked up from germline, CDR1 is SGHTA and CDR2 is FQGTGA. The covered CDR3 bases are TGTGCCAGCAGCCTAGAGTCGCAGCTCGAG. As protein: CASSLESQLE. The entire CDR3 sequence reads CASSLESQLEQYF.

On this clone itself: The CDR3 extends 3 residues past the end of the read, so its final part is completed from the germline J gene. The gene calls are TRBV30 and TRBJ2-5; D is uncertain. The V and J ends lost 5 bases and 5 bases respectively, with 18 bases between them. Looked up from germline, CDR1 is GTSNPN and CDR2 is SVGIG (reference sequence). This CDR3 contains 14 residues. CDR3 DNA (partial): TGTGCCTGGGATACTAATTCGCAATGGGAGACC. Translation: CAWDTNSQWET. Given in full, the CDR3 is CAWDTNSQWETQYF.